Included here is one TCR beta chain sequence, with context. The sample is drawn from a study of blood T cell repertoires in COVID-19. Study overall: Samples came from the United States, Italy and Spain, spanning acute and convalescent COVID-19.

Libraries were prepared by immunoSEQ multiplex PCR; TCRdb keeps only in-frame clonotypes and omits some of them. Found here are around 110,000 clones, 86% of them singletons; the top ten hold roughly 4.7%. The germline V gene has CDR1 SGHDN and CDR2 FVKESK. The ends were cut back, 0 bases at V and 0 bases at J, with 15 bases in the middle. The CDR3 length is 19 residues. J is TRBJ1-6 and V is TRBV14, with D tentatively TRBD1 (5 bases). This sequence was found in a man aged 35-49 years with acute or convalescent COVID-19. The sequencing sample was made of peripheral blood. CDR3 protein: CASSQDFRQGSSYNSPLHF. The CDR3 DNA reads TGTGCCAGCAGCCAAGATTTCAGGCAGGGAAGCTCCTATAATTCACCCCTCCACTTT.